This T cell receptor beta chain was documented in a study of blood T cell repertoires in COVID-19. Study in general: Sites in the United States, Italy and Spain provided acute and convalescent COVID-19 samples. The cDNA or gDNA used as material had been derived from T cells, B-cell-depleted T cells, or PBMCs.

Per the germline V gene, CDR1 is MDHEN and CDR2 is SYDVKM. The CDR3 totals 15 residues. V was clipped by 6 bases and J by 4 bases; unmatched bases: 10. Authors' data handling: Estimates of nucleated cell counts were drawn from the amplification of reference gene primers. The assay was immunoSEQ multiplex PCR, and TCRdb's table has in-frame clones only and misses some. V and J calls and clone size follow that table, whereas D and trimming were derived from the DNA. The sample carries approximately 170,000 clones, around four fifths recorded once. This TCR was recovered from a man in his 70s who had recovered from COVID-19. Sample: peripheral blood. This sequence joins TRBV28 and TRBJ2-7; TRBD2 matches at 9 bases. The CDR3 nucleotides read TGTGCCAGCAGCCCCGAGACTAGCGGATGGTACGAGCAGTACTTC. Translation gives CASSPETSGWYEQYF.